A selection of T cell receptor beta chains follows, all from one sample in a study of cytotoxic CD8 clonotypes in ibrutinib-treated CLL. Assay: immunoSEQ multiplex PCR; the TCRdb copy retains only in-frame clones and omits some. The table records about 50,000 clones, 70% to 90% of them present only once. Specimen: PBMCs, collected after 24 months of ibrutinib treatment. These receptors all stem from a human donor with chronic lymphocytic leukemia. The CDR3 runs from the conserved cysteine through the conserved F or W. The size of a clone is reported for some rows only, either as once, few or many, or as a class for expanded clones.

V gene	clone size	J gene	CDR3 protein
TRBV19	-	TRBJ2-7	CASSIAGQSMYEQYF
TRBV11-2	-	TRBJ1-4	CASRESGNEKLFF
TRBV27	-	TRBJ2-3	CAPGEDTQYF
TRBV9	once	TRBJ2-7	CASSSAGPSYEQYF
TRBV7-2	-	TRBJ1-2	CASSPRTGLMDYGYTF
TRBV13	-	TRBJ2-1	CASSPRGLYNEQFF
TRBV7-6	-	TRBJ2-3	CASMTSGRQTDTQYF
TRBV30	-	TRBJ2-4	CAWRSVGTGALAKNIQYF
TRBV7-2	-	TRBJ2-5	CASSLDYQGTQYF
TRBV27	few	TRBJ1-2	CASSLSGTVPYYGYTF
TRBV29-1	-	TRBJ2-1	CSSRTSGSRTDEQFF
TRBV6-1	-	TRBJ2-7	CASSGAGNYEQYF
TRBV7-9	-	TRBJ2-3	CASRPRTSEGDTQYF
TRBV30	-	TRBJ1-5	CAWSGQSNYQPQHF
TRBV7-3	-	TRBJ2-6	CASSSVGTGSSGANVLTF
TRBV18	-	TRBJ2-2	CASSRQGGSSTGELFF
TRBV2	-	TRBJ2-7	CASSEGGGVYYEQYF
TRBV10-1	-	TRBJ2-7	CATGDSSYEQYF
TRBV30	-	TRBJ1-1	CAWKGQMHTEAFF
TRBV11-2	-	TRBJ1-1	CASSFQWELGAFF
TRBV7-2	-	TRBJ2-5	CASSLGQGGQETQYF
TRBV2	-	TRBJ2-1	CASTKNNVPGLGNNEQFF
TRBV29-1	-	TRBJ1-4	CSVGGSQDDEKLFF
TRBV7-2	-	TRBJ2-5	CASSRGSHQETQYF
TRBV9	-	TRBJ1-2	CASSVDRTDLYGYTF
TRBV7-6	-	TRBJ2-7	CASSLGVSTGEQYF
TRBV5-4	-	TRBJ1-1	CASSSPEGIEAFF
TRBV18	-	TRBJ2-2	CASSPRKQGGSGELFF
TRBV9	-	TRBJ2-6	CASSVGQSSGANVLTF
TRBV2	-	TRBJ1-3	CATQFSSGNTIYF